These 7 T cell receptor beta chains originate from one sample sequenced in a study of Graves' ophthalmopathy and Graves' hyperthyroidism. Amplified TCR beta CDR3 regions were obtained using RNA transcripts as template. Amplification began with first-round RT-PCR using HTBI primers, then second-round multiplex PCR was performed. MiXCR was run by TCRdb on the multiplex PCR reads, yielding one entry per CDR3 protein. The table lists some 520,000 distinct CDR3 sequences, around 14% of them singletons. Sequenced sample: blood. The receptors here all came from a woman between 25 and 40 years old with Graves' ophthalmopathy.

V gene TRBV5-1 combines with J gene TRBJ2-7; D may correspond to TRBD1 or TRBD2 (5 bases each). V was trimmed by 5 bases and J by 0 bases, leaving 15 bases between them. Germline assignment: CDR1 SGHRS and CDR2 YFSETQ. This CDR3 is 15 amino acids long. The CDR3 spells CASSHRGASSYEQYF. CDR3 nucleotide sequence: TGCGCCAGCAGTCACCGGGGCGCTAGCTCCTACGAGCAGTACTTC.

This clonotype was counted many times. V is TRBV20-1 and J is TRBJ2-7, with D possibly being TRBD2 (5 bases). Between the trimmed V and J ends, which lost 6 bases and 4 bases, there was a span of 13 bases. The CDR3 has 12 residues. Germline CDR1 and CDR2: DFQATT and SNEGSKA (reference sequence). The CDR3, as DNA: TGCAGTGCCGCTGTCGGGGAATACGAGCAGTACTTC. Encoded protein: CSAAVGEYEQYF.

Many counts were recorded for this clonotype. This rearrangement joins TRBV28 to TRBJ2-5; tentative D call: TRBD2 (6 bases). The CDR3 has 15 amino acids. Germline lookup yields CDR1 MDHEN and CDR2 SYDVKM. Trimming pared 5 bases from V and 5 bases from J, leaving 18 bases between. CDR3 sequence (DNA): TGTGCCAGCAGTCTACCCTTGGGAGGTGGCGAGACCCAGTACTTC. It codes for CASSLPLGGGETQYF.

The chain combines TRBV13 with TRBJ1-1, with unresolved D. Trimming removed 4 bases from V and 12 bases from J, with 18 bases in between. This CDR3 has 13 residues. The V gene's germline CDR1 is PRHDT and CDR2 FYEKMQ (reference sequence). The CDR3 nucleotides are TGTGCCAGCAGCTCCACTCTCAGTCGGGGATCTTTCTTT. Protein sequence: CASSSTLSRGSFF. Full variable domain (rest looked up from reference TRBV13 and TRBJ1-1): AAGVIQSPRHLIKEKRETATLKCYPIPRHDTVYWYQQGPGQDPQFLISFYEKMQSDKGSIPDRFSAQQFSDYHSELNMSSLELGDSALYFCASSSTLSRGSFFGQGTRLTVV.

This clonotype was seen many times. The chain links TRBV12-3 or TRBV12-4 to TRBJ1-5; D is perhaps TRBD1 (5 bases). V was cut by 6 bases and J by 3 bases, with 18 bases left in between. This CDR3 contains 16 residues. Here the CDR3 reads CASRGGWGSANQPQHF. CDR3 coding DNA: TGTGCCAGCAGGGGGGGGTGGGGGTCAGCCAATCAGCCCCAGCATTTT.

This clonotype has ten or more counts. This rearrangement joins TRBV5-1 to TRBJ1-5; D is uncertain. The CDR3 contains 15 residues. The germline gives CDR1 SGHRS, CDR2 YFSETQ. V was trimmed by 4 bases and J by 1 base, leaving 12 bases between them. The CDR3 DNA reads TGCGCCAGCAGCGTGGACGGAGAAAGCAATCAGCCCCAGCATTTT. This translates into CASSVDGESNQPQHF.

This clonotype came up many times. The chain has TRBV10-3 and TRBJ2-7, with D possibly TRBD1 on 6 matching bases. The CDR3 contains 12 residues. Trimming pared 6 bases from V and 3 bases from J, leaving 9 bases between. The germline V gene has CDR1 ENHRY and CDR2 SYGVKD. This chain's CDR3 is CAISRDNYEQYF. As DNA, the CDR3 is TGTGCCATCAGCCGGGACAACTACGAGCAGTACTTC.